Shown below are 3 T cell receptor beta chains from a single sample sequenced in a study of T-cell reconstitution after alpha-beta-depleted transplantation in children. Preparation of the TCRbeta library used unique molecular identifiers. TCRdb redid the calling of the PCR reads with MiXCR, one entry per CDR3 protein. The data contain about 540,000 distinct CDR3 sequences, about a sixth of them seen just once; the ten biggest clones take up around 3.3%. The sequencing here drew on PBMCs from the stem cell graft donor, taken from the stem cell graft. The receptors stem from a human donor who donated a stem cell graft to a child with acute lymphoblastic leukemia.

The sample holds a few counts of this clonotype. The V gene is TRBV5-6, the J gene TRBJ2-2; D remains unclear. There are 15 residues in the CDR3. CDR1 SGHDT and CDR2 YYEEEE come from the germline V gene. Trimming removed 0 bases at V and 4 bases at J, with 10 bases between. DNA of the CDR3: TGTGCCAGCAGCTTGGGGCTAATAGTCACCGGGGAGCTGTTTTTT. Translated: CASSLGLIVTGELFF.

The genes are TRBV29-1 and TRBJ2-1, with D possibly being TRBD2 (6 bases). Trimming removed 5 bases from V and 0 bases from J, with 14 bases in between. CDR1 and CDR2 (germline): SQVTM, ANQGSEA. The CDR3 spans 15 residues. The CDR3 coding sequence is TGCAGCGTTCCAGACACGACTAGCTCCTACAATGAGCAGTTCTTC. Translation gives CSVPDTTSSYNEQFF.

A few counts support this clonotype. The gene calls are TRBV5-1 and TRBJ1-5; TRBD1 matches 7 bases. The CDR3 is made up of 16 amino acids. Germline CDR1 reads SGHRS; CDR2 reads YFSETQ. V dropped 0 bases and J dropped 2; count of bases not matched to a gene: 5. The CDR3 here is CASSLAGGDGNQPQHF. The CDR3, as DNA: TGCGCCAGCAGCTTGGCAGGGGGGGACGGCAATCAGCCCCAGCATTTT.